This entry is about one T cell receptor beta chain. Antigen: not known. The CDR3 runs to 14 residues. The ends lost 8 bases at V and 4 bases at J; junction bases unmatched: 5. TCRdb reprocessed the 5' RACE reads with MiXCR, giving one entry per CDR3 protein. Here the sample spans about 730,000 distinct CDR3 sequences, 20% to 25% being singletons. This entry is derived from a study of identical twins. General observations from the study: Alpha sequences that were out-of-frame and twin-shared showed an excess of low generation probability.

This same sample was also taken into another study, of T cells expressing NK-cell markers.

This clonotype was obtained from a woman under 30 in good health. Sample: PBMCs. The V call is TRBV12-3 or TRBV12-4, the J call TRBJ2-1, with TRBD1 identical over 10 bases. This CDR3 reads CASFRDRGYNEQFF. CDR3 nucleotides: TGTGCCAGCTTTCGGGACAGGGGATACAATGAGCAGTTCTTC.